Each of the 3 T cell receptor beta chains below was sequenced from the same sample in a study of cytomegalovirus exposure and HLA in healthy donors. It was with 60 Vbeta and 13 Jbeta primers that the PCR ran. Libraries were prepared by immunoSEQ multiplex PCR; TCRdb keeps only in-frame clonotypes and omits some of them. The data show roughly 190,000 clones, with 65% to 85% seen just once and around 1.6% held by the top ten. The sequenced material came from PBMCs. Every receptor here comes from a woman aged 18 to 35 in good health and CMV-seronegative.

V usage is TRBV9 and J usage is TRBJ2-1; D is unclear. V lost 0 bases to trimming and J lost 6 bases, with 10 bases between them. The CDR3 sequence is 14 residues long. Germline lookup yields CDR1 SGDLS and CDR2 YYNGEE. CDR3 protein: CASSVAVKPNEQFF. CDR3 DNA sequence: TGTGCCAGCAGCGTAGCGGTAAAACCCAATGAGCAGTTCTTC.

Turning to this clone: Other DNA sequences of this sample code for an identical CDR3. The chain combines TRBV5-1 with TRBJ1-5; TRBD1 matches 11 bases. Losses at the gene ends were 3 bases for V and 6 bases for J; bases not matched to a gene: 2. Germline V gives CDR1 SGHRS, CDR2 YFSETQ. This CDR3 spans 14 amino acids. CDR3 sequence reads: CASSSGTGGQPQHF. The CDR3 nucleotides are TGCGCCAGCAGCTCCGGGACAGGGGGTCAGCCCCAGCATTTT. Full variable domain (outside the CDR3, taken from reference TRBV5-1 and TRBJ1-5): KAGVTQTPRYLIKTRGQQVTLSCSPISGHRSVSWYQQTPGQGLQFLFEYFSETQRNKGNFPGRFSGRQFSNSRSEMNVSTLELGDSALYLCASSSGTGGQPQHFGDGTRLSIL.

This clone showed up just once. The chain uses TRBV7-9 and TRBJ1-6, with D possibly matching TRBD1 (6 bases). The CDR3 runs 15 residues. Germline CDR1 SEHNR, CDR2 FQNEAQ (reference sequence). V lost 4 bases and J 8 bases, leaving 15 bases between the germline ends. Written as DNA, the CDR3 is TGTGCCAGCAGCTCCCAGGGGACGGGGTATTCACCCCTCCACTTT. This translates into CASSSQGTGYSPLHF.